The 10 T cell receptor beta chains given below trace back to one sample, sequenced in a study of graft-versus-host responses after intestinal transplantation (dated by TCRdb to about 2021). Receptors were amplified or captured by the immunoSEQ multiplex PCR assay. In its TCRdb copy, this immuneACCESS table keeps in-frame sequences only and misses some clones. Where compared with another copy, unresolved V genes explain less than half of these, and the others have no known cause. For this sample the table gives fewer than 25,000 clones, of which about 57% were detected only once. The ten largest account for under 1.2% of the sample. The time point label on this specimen signifies: cells obtained before transplantation from donor or recipient. Material: alloreactive CD4+ T cells from a mixed lymphocyte reaction culture, obtained before intestinal transplant. What the cell subset or site label conveys for this sample: CFSE-low proliferating T cells sorted from roughly 6-day pre-transplant mixed lymphocyte reaction (GvH or HvG direction). The origin of the receptors is a human patient who received an intestinal transplant.

V is TRBV29-1 and J is TRBJ2-1; D gene ambiguous. The V end was cut by 7 bases, the J end by 0 bases, with 13 bases between. This CDR3 is built from 14 residues. The germline CDR1 and CDR2 sequences are SQVTM and ANQGSEA. The CDR3 DNA is TGCAGCGCATACTCGTCTAGCTCCTACAATGAGCAGTTCTTC. Amino acid sequence: CSAYSSSSYNEQFF.

The CDR3 DNA is TGTGCCAGCTCACCGAAACATCTCACCGGGGAGCTGTTTTTT. Amino acids: CASSPKHLTGELFF. The J gene is TRBJ2-2, the V gene TRBV18; no clear D gene. The V gene's germline CDR1 is KGHSH and CDR2 LQKENI. This CDR3 contains 14 residues. V shed 3 bases and J shed 4 bases, with 9 bases lying between them.

V gene TRBV7-9 combines with J gene TRBJ2-3; 12 bases agree with TRBD2. The CDR3 runs to 17 residues. Germline V gene data show CDR1 as SEHNR and CDR2 as FQNEAQ (reference sequence). V lost 3 bases, J lost 3 bases, and 7 bases stayed unmatched. The CDR3 protein is CASSFSVTSGGTDTQYF. DNA of the CDR3: TGTGCCAGCAGCTTTTCCGTGACTAGCGGGGGTACAGATACGCAGTATTTT.

The rearrangement uses TRBV29-1 and TRBJ2-1; 13 bases are shared with TRBD2. This CDR3 has 15 amino acids. Germline CDR1 reads SQVTM; CDR2 reads ANQGSEA. The V segment lost 0 bases and the J segment 8 bases; nucleotides outside the gene matches: 4. The CDR3 DNA reads TGCAGCGTTGAAGACCTCGGACTAGCGGGGGATGAGCAGTTCTTC. It yields the protein CSVEDLGLAGDEQFF.

This chain links TRBV6-5 with TRBJ2-3; weak D call: TRBD2 (7 bases). Germline CDR1 MNHEY, CDR2 SVGAGI. Trimming shortened V by 0 bases and J by 7 bases, and 17 bases separated the two germline ends. This CDR3 has 16 residues. Here the CDR3 reads CASSYSTAGAENTQYF. The CDR3 DNA sequence: TGTGCCAGCAGTTACTCGACGGCGGGGGCGGAGAATACGCAGTATTTT.

The genes are TRBV7-8 and TRBJ1-2; 9 bases match TRBD1. The V segment lost 3 bases and the J segment 0 bases; nucleotides outside the gene matches: 2. CDR1 is SGHVS, CDR2 FQNEAQ, per germline. CDR3 length equals 15 residues. The CDR3 DNA follows: TGTGCCAGCAGCTTCCGGACAGGGGCTAACTATGGCTACACCTTC. Its protein is CASSFRTGANYGYTF.

This clone was found a few times. The genes are TRBV18 and TRBJ2-7, with a tentative D call TRBD1 (6 bases). This CDR3 spans 15 amino acids. Germline values: CDR1 KGHSH, CDR2 LQKENI. V was cut by 10 bases and J by 4 bases, with 23 bases left in between. Here the CDR3 reads CATSAGTGSTYEQYF. The CDR3 coding sequence is TGTGCCACCTCGGCGGGTACAGGGTCTACTTACGAGCAGTACTTC.

There are a few counts of this clone. V usage is TRBV28 and J usage is TRBJ1-1; D is possibly TRBD1 (5 bases). The CDR3 runs 14 residues. Germline CDR1 and CDR2: MDHEN and SYDVKM. Deletions cut 7 bases from V and 7 bases from J, with 19 bases between. The CDR3 here is CASTLGPSFGEAFF. DNA of the CDR3: TGTGCCAGCACGTTGGGGCCGTCCTTCGGTGAAGCTTTCTTT.

The table lists this clone with a few counts. This chain connects TRBV27 to TRBJ2-7; D is unresolved. Germline CDR1 is MNHEY and CDR2 is SMNVEV (reference sequence). V gave up 7 bases and J gave up 0 bases, with 10 bases separating them. There are 13 residues in the CDR3. CDR3 residues: CASKPSVSYEQYF. CDR3 coding DNA: TGTGCCAGCAAACCGAGTGTCTCCTACGAGCAGTACTTC.

The chain is built from TRBV5-5 and TRBJ1-1; a possible D gene is TRBD1 (5 bases). There are 13 residues in the CDR3. The V end lost 0 bases, the J end lost 8 bases, and 11 bases lay between the germline ends. Germline assignment: CDR1 SGHKS and CDR2 YYEKEE (reference sequence). The CDR3 reads CASSLGGALEAFF. CDR3 sequence (DNA): TGTGCCAGCAGCTTGGGCGGGGCACTAGAAGCTTTCTTT.